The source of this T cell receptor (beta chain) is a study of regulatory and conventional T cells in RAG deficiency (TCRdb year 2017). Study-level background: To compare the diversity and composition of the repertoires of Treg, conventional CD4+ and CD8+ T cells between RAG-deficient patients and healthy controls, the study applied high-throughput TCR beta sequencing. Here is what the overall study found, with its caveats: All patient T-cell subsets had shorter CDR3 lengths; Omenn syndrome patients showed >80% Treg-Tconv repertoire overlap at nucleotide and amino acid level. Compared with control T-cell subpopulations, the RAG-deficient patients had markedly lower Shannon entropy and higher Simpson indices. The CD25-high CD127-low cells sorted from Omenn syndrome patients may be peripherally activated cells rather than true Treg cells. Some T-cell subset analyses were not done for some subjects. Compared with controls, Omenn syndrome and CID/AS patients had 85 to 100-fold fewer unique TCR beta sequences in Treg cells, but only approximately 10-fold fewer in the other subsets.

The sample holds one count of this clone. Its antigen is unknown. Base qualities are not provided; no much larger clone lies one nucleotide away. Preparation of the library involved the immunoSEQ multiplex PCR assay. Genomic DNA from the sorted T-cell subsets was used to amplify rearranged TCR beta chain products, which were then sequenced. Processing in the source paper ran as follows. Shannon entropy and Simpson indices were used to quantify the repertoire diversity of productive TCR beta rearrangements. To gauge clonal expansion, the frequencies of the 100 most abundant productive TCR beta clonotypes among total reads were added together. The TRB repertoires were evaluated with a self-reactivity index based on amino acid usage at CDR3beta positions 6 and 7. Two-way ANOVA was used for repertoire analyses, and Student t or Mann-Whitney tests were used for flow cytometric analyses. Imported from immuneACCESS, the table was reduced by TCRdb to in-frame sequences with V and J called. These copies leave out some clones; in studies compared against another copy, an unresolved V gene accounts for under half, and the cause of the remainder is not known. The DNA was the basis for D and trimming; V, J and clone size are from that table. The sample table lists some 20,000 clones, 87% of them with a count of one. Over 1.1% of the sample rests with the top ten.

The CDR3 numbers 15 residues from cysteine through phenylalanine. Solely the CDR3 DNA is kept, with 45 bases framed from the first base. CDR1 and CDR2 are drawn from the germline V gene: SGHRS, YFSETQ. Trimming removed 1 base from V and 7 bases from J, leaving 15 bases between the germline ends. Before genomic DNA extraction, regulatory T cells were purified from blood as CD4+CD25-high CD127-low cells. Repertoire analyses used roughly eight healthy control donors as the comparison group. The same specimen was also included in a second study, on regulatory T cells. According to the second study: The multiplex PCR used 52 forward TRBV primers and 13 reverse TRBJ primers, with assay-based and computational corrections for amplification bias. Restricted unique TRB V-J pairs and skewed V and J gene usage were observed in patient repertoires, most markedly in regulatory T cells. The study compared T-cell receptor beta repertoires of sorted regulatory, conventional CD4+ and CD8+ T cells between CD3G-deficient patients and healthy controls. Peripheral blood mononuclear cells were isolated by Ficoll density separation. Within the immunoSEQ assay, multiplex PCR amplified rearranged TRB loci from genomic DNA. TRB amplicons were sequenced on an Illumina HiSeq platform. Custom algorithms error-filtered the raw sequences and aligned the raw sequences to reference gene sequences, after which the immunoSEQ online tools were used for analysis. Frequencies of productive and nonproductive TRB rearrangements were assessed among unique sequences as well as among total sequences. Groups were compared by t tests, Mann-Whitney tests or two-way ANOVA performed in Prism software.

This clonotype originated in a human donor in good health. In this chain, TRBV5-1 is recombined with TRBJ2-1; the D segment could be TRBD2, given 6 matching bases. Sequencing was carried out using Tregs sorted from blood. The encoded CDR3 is CASSLRRDAWNEQFF. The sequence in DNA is TGCGCCAGCAGCTTGAGGCGGGATGCTTGGAATGAGCAGTTCTTC.